The source of this TCR beta chain is a study of memory CD4+ T cells and cytomegalovirus serostatus. The sort gate was single viable CD3+CD4+CD8-CD45RO+ cells for memory CD4+ T cells. Serum IgG to CMV pp150, pp28, p38 and p52 defined serostatus. Germline trimming cut 5 bases from V and 8 bases from J; bases unmatched to any gene: 11. This CDR3 is built from 15 residues. CDR1 SGHTA and CDR2 FQGNSA come from the germline V gene. Only one count was recorded for this clone. In the authors' methods: After removing out-of-frame reads, over 2 million distinct TCRbeta sequences remained. The method was immunoSEQ multiplex PCR; TCRdb's version includes in-frame clones alone and lacks a portion of them. That table supplies the V and J calls and clone size; D and trimming were determined from the DNA. Counted here are over 65,000 clones, 60% to 80% occurring once; the ten biggest clones make up just over 2.5%.

Sequenced material: memory CD4+ T cells from blood. The receptor was derived from an adult in good health and CMV-seropositive. The rearrangement uses TRBV7-2 and TRBJ1-2; TRBD1 aligns across 10 bases. The CDR3 DNA reads as TGTGCCAGCAGCGGCAGACAGGGGGCCATTCTAGGCTACACCTTC. This translates into CASSGRQGAILGYTF.